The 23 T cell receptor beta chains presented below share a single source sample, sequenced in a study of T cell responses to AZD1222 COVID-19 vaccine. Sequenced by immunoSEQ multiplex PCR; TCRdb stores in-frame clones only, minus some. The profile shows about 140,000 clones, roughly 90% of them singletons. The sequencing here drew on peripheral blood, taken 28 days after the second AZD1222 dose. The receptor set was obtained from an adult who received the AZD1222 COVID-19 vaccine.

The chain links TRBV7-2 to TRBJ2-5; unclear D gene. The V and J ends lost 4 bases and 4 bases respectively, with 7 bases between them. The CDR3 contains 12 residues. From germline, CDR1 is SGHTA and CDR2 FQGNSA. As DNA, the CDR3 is TGTGCCAGCAGCTATGGCTCAGAGACCCAGTACTTC. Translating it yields CASSYGSETQYF.

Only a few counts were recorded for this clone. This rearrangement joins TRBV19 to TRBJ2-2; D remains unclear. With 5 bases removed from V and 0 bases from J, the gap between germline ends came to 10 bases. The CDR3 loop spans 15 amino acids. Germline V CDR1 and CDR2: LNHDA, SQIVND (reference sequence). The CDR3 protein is CASSPGNANTGELFF. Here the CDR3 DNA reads TGTGCCAGTAGTCCGGGCAACGCGAACACCGGGGAGCTGTTTTTT.

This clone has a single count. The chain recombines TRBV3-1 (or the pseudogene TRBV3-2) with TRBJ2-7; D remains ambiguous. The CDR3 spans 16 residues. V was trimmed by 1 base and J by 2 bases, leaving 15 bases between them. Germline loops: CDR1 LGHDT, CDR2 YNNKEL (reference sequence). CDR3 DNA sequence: TGTGCCAGCAGCCAAGCGTTAGCTTCTGACACCTACGAGCAGTACTTC. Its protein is CASSQALASDTYEQYF.

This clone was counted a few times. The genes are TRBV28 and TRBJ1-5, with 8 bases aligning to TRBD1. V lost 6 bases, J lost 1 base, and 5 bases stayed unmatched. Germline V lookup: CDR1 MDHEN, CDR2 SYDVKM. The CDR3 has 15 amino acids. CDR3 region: CASRSQGGSNQPQHF. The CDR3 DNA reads TGTGCCAGCAGATCACAGGGGGGAAGCAATCAGCCCCAGCATTTT.

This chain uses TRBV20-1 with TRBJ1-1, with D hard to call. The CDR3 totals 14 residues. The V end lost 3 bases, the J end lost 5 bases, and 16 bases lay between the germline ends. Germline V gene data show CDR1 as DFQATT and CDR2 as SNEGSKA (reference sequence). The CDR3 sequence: CSASGVLLWTEAFF. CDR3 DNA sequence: TGCAGTGCTAGTGGGGTCCTGCTTTGGACTGAAGCTTTCTTT.

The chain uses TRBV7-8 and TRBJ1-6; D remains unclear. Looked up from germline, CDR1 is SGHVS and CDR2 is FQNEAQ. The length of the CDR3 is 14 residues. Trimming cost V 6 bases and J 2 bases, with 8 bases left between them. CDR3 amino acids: CASSPGAYNSPLHF. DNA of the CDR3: TGTGCCAGCAGTCCCGGAGCCTATAATTCACCCCTCCACTTT.

CDR3 region: CASSIRQADLAKNIQYF. The CDR3, as DNA: TGTGCCAGTAGTATTCGGCAGGCTGATCTAGCCAAAAACATTCAGTACTTC. V usage is TRBV19 and J usage is TRBJ2-4; D is undetermined. This CDR3 is built from 17 residues. Germline V gene lookup returns CDR1 LNHDA and CDR2 SQIVND (reference sequence). V was cut by 3 bases and J by 0 bases, with 15 bases left in between.

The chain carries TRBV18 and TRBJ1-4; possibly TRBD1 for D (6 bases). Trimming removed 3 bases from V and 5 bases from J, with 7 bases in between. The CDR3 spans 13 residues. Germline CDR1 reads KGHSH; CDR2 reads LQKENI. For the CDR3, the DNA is TGTGCCAGCTCACCCGGACAGAATGAAAAACTGTTTTTT. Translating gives CASSPGQNEKLFF. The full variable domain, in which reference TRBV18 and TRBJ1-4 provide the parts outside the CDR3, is NAGVMQNPRHLVRRRGQEARLRCSPMKGHSHVYWYRQLPEEGLKFMVYLQKENIIDESGMPKERFSAEFPKEGPSILRIQQVVRGDSAAYFCASSPGQNEKLFFGSGTQLSVL.

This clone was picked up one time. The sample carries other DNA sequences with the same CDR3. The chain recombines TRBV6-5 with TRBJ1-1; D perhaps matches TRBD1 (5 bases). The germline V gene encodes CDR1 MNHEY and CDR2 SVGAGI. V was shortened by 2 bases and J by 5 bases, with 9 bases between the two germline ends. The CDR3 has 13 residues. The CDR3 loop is CASSYSWGTEAFF. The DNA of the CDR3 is TGTGCCAGCAGTTACAGTTGGGGGACTGAAGCTTTCTTT.

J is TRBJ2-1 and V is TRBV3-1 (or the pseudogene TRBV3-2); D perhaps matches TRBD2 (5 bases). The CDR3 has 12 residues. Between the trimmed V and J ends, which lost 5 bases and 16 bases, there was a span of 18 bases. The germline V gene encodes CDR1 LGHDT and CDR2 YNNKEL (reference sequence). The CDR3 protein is CASSFGLAAHFF. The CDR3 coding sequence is TGTGCCAGCAGCTTTGGACTGGCCGCTCACTTCTTC.

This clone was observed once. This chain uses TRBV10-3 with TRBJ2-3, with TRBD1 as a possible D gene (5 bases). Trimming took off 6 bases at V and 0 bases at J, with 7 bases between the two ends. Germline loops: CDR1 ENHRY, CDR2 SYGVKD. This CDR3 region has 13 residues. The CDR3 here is CAIRTVSTDTQYF. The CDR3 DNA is TGTGCCATCAGGACAGTCAGCACAGATACGCAGTATTTT.

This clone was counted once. CDR3 bases: TGTGCCAGCAGTCCGACTAGCGCCTCCTACGAGCAGTACTTC. Translated: CASSPTSASYEQYF. The chain couples TRBV3-1 (or the pseudogene TRBV3-2) to TRBJ2-7, with TRBD2 matching 8 bases. The CDR3 extends over 14 amino acids. Trimming cost V 6 bases and J 0 bases; bases outside gene matches: 4. Germline CDR1 and CDR2: LGHDT and YNNKEL (reference sequence).

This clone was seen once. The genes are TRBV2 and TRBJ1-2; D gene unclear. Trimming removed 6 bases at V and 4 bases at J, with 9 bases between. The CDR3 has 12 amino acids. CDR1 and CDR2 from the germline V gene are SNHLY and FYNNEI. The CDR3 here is CASRADGYGYTF. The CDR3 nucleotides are TGTGCCAGCAGAGCAGACGGCTATGGCTACACCTTC. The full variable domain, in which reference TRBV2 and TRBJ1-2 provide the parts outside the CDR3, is EPEVTQTPSHQVTQMGQEVILRCVPISNHLYFYWYRQILGQKVEFLVSFYNNEISEKSEIFDDQFSVERPDGSNFTLKIRSTKLEDSAMYFCASRADGYGYTFGSGTRLTVV.

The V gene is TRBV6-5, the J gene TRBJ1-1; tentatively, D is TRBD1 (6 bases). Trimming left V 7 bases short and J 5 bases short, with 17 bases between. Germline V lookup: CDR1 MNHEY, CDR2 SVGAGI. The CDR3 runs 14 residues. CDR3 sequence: CASTDTGRGTEAFF. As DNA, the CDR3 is TGTGCCAGCACCGATACAGGGAGAGGGACTGAAGCTTTCTTT.

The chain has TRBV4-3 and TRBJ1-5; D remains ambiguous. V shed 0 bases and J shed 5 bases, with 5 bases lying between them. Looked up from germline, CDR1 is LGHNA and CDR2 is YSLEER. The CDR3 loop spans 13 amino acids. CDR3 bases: TGCGCCAGCAGCCAAGACGTAGATCAGCCCCAGCATTTT. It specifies CASSQDVDQPQHF.

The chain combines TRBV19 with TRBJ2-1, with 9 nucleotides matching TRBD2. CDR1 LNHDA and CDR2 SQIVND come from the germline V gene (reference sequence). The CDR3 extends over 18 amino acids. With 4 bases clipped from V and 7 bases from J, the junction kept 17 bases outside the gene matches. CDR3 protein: CASSTPPGGREGLNEQFF. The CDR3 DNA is TGTGCCAGTAGTACTCCCCCCGGGGGGCGGGAGGGCCTAAATGAGCAGTTCTTC.

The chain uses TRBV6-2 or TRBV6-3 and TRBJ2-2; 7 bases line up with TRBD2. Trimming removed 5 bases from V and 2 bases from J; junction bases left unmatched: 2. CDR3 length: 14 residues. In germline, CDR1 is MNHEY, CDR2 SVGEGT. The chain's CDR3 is CASSTAGNTGELFF. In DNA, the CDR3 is TGTGCCAGCAGTACAGCGGGAAACACCGGGGAGCTGTTTTTT.

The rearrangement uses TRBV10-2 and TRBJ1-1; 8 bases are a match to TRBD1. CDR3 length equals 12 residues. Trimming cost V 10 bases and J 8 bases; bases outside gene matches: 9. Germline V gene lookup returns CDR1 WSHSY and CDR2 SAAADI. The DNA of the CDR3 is TGCGCCATTCACAACCAGGGGGCAGAAGCTTTCTTT. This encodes CAIHNQGAEAFF.

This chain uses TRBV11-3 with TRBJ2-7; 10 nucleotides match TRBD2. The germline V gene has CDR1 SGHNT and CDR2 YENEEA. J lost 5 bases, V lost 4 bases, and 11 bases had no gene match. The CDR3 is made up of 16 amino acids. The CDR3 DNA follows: TGTGCCAGCAGCTCTAGCTTTACTAGCGGGAAAGACGAGCAGTACTTC. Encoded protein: CASSSSFTSGKDEQYF. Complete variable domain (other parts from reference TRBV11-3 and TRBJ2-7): EAGVVQSPRYKIIEKKQPVAFWCNPISGHNTLYWYLQNLGQGPELLIRYENEEAVDDSQLPKDRFSAERLKGVDSTLKIQPAELGDSAVYLCASSSSFTSGKDEQYFGPGTRLTVT.

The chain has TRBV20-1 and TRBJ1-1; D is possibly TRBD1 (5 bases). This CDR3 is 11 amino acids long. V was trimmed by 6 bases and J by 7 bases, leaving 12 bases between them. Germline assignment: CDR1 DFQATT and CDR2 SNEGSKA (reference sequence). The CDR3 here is CSAVGRLEAFF. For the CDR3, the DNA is TGCAGTGCCGTGGGACGGCTTGAAGCTTTCTTT.

CDR3 nucleotides: TGTGCCAGCAGCTTTTCGAGCTCCTACAATGAGCAGTTCTTC. It codes for CASSFSSSYNEQFF. The gene calls are TRBV11-2 and TRBJ2-1; D gene ambiguous. This CDR3 contains 14 residues. Germline CDR1 SGHAT, CDR2 FQNNGV. Trimming stripped 3 bases from V and 0 bases from J, with 6 bases between.

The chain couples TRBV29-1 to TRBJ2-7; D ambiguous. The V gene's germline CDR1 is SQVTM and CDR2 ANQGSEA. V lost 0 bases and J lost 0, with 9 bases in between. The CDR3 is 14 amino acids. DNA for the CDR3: TGCAGCGTTGAAGATTCTTATAGCTCCTACGAGCAGTACTTC. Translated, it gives CSVEDSYSSYEQYF.

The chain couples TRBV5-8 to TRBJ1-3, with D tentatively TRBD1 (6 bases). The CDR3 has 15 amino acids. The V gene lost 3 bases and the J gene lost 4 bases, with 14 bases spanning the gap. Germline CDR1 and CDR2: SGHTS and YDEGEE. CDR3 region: CASSSIRGGGNTIYF. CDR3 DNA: TGTGCCAGCAGCTCAATCAGGGGTGGCGGAAACACCATATATTTT.